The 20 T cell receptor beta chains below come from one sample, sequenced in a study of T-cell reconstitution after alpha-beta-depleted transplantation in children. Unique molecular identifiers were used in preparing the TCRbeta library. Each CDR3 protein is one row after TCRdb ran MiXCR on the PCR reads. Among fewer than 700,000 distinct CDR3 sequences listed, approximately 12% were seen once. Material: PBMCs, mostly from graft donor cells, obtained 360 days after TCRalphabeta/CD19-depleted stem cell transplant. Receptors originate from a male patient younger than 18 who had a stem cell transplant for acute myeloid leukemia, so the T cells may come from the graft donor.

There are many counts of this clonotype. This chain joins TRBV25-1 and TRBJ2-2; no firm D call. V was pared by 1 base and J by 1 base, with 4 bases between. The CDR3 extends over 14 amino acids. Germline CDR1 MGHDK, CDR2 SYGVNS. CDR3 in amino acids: CASSEWLNTGELFF. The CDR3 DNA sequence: TGTGCCAGCAGTGAATGGTTGAACACCGGGGAGCTGTTTTTT.

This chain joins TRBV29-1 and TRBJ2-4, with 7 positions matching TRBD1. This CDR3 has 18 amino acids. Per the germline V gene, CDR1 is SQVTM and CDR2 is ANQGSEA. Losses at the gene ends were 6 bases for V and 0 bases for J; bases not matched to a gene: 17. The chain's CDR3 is CSVLGDSVRYLAKNIQYF. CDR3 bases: TGCAGCGTCCTAGGGGACAGCGTTCGGTACTTAGCCAAAAACATTCAGTACTTC. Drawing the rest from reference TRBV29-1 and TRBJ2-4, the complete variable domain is SAVISQKPSRDICQRGTSLTIQCQVDSQVTMMFWYRQQPGQSLTLIATANQGSEATYESGFVIDKFPISRPNLTFSTLTVSNMSPEDSSIYLCSVLGDSVRYLAKNIQYFGAGTRLSVL.

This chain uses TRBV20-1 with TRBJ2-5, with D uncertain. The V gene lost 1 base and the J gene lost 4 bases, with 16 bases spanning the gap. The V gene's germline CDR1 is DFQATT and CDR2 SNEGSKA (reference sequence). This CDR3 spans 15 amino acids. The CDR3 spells CSARGVRVGTETQYF. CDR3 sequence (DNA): TGCAGTGCTAGAGGAGTGAGAGTTGGTACAGAGACCCAGTACTTC.

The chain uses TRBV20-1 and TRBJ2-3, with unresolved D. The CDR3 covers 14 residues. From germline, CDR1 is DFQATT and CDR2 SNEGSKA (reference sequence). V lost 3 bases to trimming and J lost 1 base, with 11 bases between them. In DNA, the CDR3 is TGCAGTGCTAGTTCGACGAGCGGCACAGATACGCAGTATTTT. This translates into CSASSTSGTDTQYF.

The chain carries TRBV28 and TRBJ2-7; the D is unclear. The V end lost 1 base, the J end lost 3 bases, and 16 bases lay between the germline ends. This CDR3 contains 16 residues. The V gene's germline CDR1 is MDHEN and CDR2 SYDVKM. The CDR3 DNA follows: TGTGCCAGCAGTTTATTCGGCAGCTTCGCTAACTACGAGCAGTACTTC. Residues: CASSLFGSFANYEQYF.

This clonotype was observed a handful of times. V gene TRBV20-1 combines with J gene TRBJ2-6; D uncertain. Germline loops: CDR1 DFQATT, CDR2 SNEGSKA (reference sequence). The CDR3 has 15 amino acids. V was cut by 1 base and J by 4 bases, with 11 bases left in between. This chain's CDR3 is CSARAHDLGANVLTF. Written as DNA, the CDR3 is TGCAGTGCTAGAGCTCACGACCTCGGGGCCAACGTCCTGACTTTC.

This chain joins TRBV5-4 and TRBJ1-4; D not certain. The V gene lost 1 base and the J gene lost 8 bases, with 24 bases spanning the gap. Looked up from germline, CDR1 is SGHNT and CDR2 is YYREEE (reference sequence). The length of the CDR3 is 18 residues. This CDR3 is CASSLSERTTPGPEKLFF. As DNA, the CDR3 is TGTGCCAGCAGCTTGTCCGAGCGTACGACACCCGGACCAGAAAAACTGTTTTTT.

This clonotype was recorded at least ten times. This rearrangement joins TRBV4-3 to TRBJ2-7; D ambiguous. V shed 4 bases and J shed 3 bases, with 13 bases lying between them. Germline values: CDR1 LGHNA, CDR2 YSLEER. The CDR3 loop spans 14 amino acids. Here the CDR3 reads CASSLHIARYEQYF. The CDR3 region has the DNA TGCGCCAGCAGCCTCCATATAGCCCGCTACGAGCAGTACTTC.

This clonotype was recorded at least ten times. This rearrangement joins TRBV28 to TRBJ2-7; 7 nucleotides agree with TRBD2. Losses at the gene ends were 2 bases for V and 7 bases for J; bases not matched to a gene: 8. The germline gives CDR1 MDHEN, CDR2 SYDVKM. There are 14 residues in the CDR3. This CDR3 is CASSLGAGVKEQYF. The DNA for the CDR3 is TGTGCCAGCAGTTTAGGGGCGGGAGTTAAAGAGCAGTACTTC.

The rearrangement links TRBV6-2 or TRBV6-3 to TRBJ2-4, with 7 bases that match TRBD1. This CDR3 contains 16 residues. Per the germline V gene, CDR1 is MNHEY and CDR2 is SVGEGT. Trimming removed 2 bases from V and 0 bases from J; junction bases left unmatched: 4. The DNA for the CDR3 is TGTGCCAGCAGTTACAGGGACAGTATAGCCAAAAACATTCAGTACTTC. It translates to CASSYRDSIAKNIQYF.

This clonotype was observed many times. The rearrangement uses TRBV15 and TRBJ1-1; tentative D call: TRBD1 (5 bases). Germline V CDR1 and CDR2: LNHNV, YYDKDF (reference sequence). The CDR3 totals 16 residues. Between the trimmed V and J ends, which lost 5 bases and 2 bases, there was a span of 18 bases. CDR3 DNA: TGTGCCACCAGCCTACTACCGGGACTGACTAACACTGAAGCTTTCTTT. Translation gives CATSLLPGLTNTEAFF. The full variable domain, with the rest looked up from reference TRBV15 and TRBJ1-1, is DAMVIQNPRYQVTQFGKPVTLSCSQTLNHNVMYWYQQKSSQAPKLLFHYYDKDFNNEADTPDNFQSRRPNTSFCFLDIRSPGLGDTAMYLCATSLLPGLTNTEAFFGQGTRLTVV.

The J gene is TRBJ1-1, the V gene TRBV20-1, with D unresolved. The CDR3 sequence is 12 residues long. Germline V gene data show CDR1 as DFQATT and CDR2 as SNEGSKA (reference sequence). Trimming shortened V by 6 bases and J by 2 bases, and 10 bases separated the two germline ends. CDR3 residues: CSAPKINTEAFF. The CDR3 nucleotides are TGCAGTGCCCCGAAGATTAACACTGAAGCTTTCTTT.

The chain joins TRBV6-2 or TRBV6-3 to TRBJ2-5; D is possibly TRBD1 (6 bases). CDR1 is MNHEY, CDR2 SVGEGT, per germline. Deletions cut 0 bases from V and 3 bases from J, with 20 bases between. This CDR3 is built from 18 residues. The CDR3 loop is CASSYSDQDRKRKETQYF. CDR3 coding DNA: TGTGCCAGCAGTTACTCGGATCAAGACAGGAAAAGAAAAGAGACCCAGTACTTC.

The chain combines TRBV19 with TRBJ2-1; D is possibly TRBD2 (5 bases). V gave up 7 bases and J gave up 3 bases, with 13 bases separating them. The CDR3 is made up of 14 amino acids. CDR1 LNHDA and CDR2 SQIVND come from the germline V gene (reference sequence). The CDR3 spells CASTAGLIYNEQFF. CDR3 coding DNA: TGTGCCAGTACCGCGGGCCTAATCTACAATGAGCAGTTCTTC.

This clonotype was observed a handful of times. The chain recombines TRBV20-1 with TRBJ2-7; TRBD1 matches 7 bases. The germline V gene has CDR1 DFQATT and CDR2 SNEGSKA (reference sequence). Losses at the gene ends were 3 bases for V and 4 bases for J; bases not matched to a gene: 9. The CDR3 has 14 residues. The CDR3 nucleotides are TGCAGTGCTAGGCGACAGGGTGGGGGATACGAGCAGTACTTC. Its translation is CSARRQGGGYEQYF.

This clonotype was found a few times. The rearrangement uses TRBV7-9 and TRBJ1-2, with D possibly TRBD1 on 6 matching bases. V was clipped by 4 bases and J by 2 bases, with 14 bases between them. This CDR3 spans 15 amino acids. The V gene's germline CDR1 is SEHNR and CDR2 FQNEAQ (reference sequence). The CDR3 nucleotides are TGTGCCAGCAGCTCCCAGCACAGGGCAAACTATGGCTACACCTTC. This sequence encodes CASSSQHRANYGYTF.

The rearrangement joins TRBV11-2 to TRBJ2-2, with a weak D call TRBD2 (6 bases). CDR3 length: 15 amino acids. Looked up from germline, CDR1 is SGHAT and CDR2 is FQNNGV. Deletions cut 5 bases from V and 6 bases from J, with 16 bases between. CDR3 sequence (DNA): TGTGCCAGCAGCCCCCTCTCGGGGGAGGCCGGGGAGCTGTTTTTT. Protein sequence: CASSPLSGEAGELFF.

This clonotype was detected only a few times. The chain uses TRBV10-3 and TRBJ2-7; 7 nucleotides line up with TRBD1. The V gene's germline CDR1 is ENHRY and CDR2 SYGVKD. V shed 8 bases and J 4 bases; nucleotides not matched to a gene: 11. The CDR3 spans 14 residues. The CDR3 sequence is CAISGAGGSYEQYF. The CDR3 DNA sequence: TGTGCCATCTCGGGCGCAGGGGGAAGTTACGAGCAGTACTTC.

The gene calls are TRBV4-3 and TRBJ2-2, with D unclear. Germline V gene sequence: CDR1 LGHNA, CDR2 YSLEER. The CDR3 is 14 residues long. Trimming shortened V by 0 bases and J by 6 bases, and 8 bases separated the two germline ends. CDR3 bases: TGCGCCAGCAGCCAAGATCCGAAGGCCGGGGAGCTGTTTTTT. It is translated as CASSQDPKAGELFF.

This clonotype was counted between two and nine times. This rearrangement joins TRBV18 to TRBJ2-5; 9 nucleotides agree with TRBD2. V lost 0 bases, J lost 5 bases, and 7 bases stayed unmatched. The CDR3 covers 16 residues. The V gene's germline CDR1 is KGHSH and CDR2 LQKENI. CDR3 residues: CASSPPWTSDQETQYF. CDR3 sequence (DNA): TGTGCCAGCTCACCACCATGGACTAGCGATCAGGAGACCCAGTACTTC.